This TCR beta chain derives from a study of cytomegalovirus exposure and HLA in healthy donors. Each of the donors was a healthy bone marrow donor. PCR was performed using 60 Vbeta and 13 Jbeta primers. Profiling relied on immunoSEQ multiplex PCR, and the TCRdb table lists in-frame clones only, not all of them. Among over 150,000 clones listed, under 85% were seen once. This receptor was identified in a male donor in good health and CMV-seronegative. The sequenced sample consisted of PBMCs.

CDR3 residues: CASSQGAGGASRNTIYF. The CDR3 coding sequence is TGTGCCAGCAGCCAAGGGGCAGGGGGCGCATCCAGAAACACCATATATTTT. This rearrangement joins TRBV7-9 to TRBJ1-3, with 8 bases matching TRBD1. J was trimmed by 5 bases and V by 5 bases; bases with no gene match: 14. The CDR3 totals 17 residues. Germline CDR1 and CDR2: SEHNR and FQNEAQ (reference sequence).